These 26 T cell receptor beta chains were sequenced from one sample in a study of beta chain features in type 1 diabetes. What was sequenced were expressed TCRB transcripts, since all of the isolated RNA had been reverse transcribed. Sequencing was performed with immunoSEQ multiplex PCR; in TCRdb, only in-frame clones are kept and a portion is missing. The table has fewer than 500,000 clones, over 11% seen once; the top ten hold 0.035% to 0.04%. Specimen: naive CD4+ T cells from blood. The receptor source for this set is a man aged 30-40 years in good health.

The chain employs TRBV5-1 and TRBJ2-2; no clear D gene. Germline assignment: CDR1 SGHRS and CDR2 YFSETQ. V dropped 2 bases and J dropped 4 bases, with 6 bases sitting between them. This CDR3 is built from 13 residues. CDR3 region: CASSFGFTGELFF. CDR3 DNA: TGCGCCAGCAGCTTCGGGTTCACCGGGGAGCTGTTTTTT.

This clone was detected only a few times. This chain connects TRBV11-2 to TRBJ2-1; no definite D call. Germline V lookup: CDR1 SGHAT, CDR2 FQNNGV. V was pared by 1 base and J by 9 bases, with 16 bases between. This CDR3 has 15 amino acids. The CDR3 sequence: CASSLAGARQAEQFF. Here the CDR3 DNA reads TGTGCCAGCAGCTTAGCGGGCGCTCGGCAAGCTGAGCAGTTCTTC.

This clone was counted between two and nine times. The V and J genes are TRBV7-9 and TRBJ2-5; 8 bases line up with TRBD2. CDR1 and CDR2 from the germline V gene are SEHNR and FQNEAQ (reference sequence). J gave up 4 bases and V 3 bases, and 4 bases lay outside the gene matches. The CDR3 totals 14 residues. CDR3 nucleotide sequence: TGTGCCAGCAGCTTCCAGGGACTAGGAGAGACCCAGTACTTC. Amino acids: CASSFQGLGETQYF. Complete variable domain (other parts from reference TRBV7-9 and TRBJ2-5): DTGVSQNPRHKITKRGQNVTFRCDPISEHNRLYWYRQTLGQGPEFLTYFQNEAQLEKSRLLSDRFSAERPKGSFSTLEIQRTEQGDSAMYLCASSFQGLGETQYFGPGTRLLVL.

This clone was counted a few times. This chain links TRBV27 with TRBJ1-5, with D unclear. Germline values: CDR1 MNHEY, CDR2 SMNVEV (reference sequence). Trimming left V 2 bases short and J 3 bases short, with 14 bases between. The CDR3 covers 16 residues. As DNA, the CDR3 is TGTGCCAGCAGTTTAAGGGCCGCGTTGGACAATCAGCCCCAGCATTTT. As protein: CASSLRAALDNQPQHF.

The chain employs TRBV30 and TRBJ1-1, with D hard to call. The CDR3 length is 13 residues. CDR1 is GTSNPN, CDR2 SVGIG, per germline (reference sequence). V was clipped by 3 bases and J by 1 base, with 9 bases between them. This CDR3 is CAWRNQWNTEAFF. The CDR3 DNA sequence: TGTGCCTGGAGGAACCAATGGAACACTGAAGCTTTCTTT.

The chain recombines TRBV14 with TRBJ1-2; 7 bases match TRBD1. The ends lost 1 base at V and 6 bases at J; junction bases unmatched: 5. The CDR3 sequence is 14 residues long. Germline V CDR1 and CDR2: SGHDN, FVKESK. CDR3 coding DNA: TGTGCCAGCAGCCAAGCAGACAGGGAGAATGGCTACACCTTC. As protein: CASSQADRENGYTF.

This clone was recorded a few times. The chain recombines TRBV15 with TRBJ2-7; D may match TRBD1 or TRBD2 (5 bases each). The germline V gene encodes CDR1 LNHNV and CDR2 YYDKDF (reference sequence). The CDR3 is made up of 12 amino acids. V was shortened by 5 bases and J by 2 bases, with 7 bases between the two germline ends. The chain's CDR3 is CATSEGPYEQYV. The CDR3 bases are TGTGCCACCAGCGAGGGACCCTACGAGCAGTACGTC.

This clone was seen only a few times. The rearrangement links TRBV29-1 to TRBJ2-5; D may be TRBD2 (5 bases). This CDR3 contains 11 residues. The V gene lost 4 bases and the J gene lost 5 bases, with 8 bases spanning the gap. Germline lookup yields CDR1 SQVTM and CDR2 ANQGSEA. CDR3 DNA sequence: TGCAGCGTTGTTCGAGGGGAGACCCAGTACTTC. Its protein is CSVVRGETQYF.

This clone was observed a few times. The chain joins TRBV9 to TRBJ2-1; the match to TRBD1 covers 9 bases. V shed 4 bases, J shed 7 bases, and the junction held 9 bases outside the gene matches. The CDR3 is 15 residues long. In germline, CDR1 is SGDLS, CDR2 YYNGEE. CDR3 residues: CASSNGQGMGNEQFF. DNA for the CDR3: TGTGCCAGCAGCAACGGACAGGGGATGGGGAATGAGCAGTTCTTC.

The chain links TRBV6-5 to TRBJ2-5, with TRBD1 identical over 8 bases. This CDR3 has 11 residues. J lost 9 bases, V lost 6 bases, and 3 bases had no gene match. Looked up from germline, CDR1 is MNHEY and CDR2 is SVGAGI. The CDR3 reads CASSYRGAQYF. CDR3 nucleotides: TGTGCCAGCAGCTACAGGGGGGCCCAGTACTTC.

The chain joins TRBV29-1 to TRBJ1-1, with 7 bases lining up with TRBD1. J gave up 0 bases and V 4 bases, and 14 bases lay outside the gene matches. There are 17 residues in the CDR3. CDR1 and CDR2 (germline): SQVTM, ANQGSEA. The CDR3 DNA follows: TGCAGCGTTGCAGGGGGGGTGAAAGGACAGCTGAACACTGAAGCTTTCTTT. This codes for CSVAGGVKGQLNTEAFF.

In its sample, this clone was seen a few times. The rearrangement uses TRBV19 and TRBJ2-1; 9 positions match TRBD2. From germline, CDR1 is LNHDA and CDR2 SQIVND (reference sequence). V gave up 3 bases and J gave up 4 bases; unmatched junction bases: 1. The CDR3 has 14 residues. The CDR3 sequence is CASSMLAGYNEQFF. The CDR3 DNA reads as TGTGCCAGTAGTATGCTAGCGGGGTACAATGAGCAGTTCTTC. The full variable domain, rest sourced from reference TRBV19 and TRBJ2-1, is DGGITQSPKYLFRKEGQNVTLSCEQNLNHDAMYWYRQDPGQGLRLIYYSQIVNDFQKGDIAEGYSVSREKKESFPLTVTSAQKNPTAFYLCASSMLAGYNEQFFGPGTRLTVL.

The chain is built from TRBV7-6 and TRBJ2-5; no clear D. V was cut by 5 bases and J by 5 bases, with 6 bases left in between. The CDR3 is 11 amino acids. Per germline, CDR1 SGHVS and CDR2 FNYEAQ. CDR3 region: CASSRRETQYF. The CDR3 DNA reads TGTGCCAGCAGCCGGCGGGAGACCCAGTACTTC.

About this clone: One junction end disagrees with the germline gene, perhaps due to a read error. The CDR3 loop is CTISESGVEQFF. CDR3 DNA: TGTACCATCAGTGAGTCCGGAGTTGAGCAGTTCTTC. The chain links TRBV10-3 to TRBJ2-1, with D hard to call. The CDR3 totals 12 residues. Germline CDR1 is ENHRY and CDR2 is SYGVKD.

There are a few counts of this clone. This sequence joins TRBV12-5 and TRBJ2-2; D might be TRBD2 (5 bases). This CDR3 spans 12 amino acids. CDR1 is LGHNT and CDR2 is FRNRAP in the germline V gene. V lost 8 bases to trimming and J lost 5 bases, with 9 bases between them. The CDR3 is CASRTQTGELFF. CDR3 in DNA: TGTGCTAGTCGGACTCAAACCGGGGAGCTGTTTTTT.

Ten or more counts support this clone. This chain links TRBV30 with TRBJ2-1; D is ambiguous. Germline values: CDR1 GTSNPN, CDR2 SVGIG (reference sequence). Trimming shortened V by 2 bases and J by 8 bases, and 10 bases separated the two germline ends. The CDR3 totals 12 residues. The CDR3 nucleotides are TGTGCCTGGAGTAGTGGCCCCCATGAGCAGTTCTTC. Translated, it gives CAWSSGPHEQFF.

This clone was seen more than once but under ten times. This chain links TRBV7-2 with TRBJ2-5, with D hard to call. In germline, CDR1 is SGHTA, CDR2 FQGNSA. V was cut by 1 base and J by 5 bases, with 5 bases left in between. The CDR3 has 12 amino acids. CDR3 DNA sequence: TGTGCCAGCAGCTTAGATTTGGAGACCCAGTACTTC. Protein product: CASSLDLETQYF.

This clone turned up a few times. The chain couples TRBV4-3 to TRBJ2-3; 16 bases match TRBD2. Trimming at V came to 4 bases and at J to 5 bases, leaving 9 bases not matched to a gene. From germline, CDR1 is LGHNA and CDR2 YSLEER. The CDR3 is made up of 18 amino acids. CDR3 DNA sequence: TGCGCCAGCAGCCTTGCGGGACTAGCGGGGGGGCATAAAGATACGCAGTATTTT. It specifies CASSLAGLAGGHKDTQYF.

This chain joins TRBV9 and TRBJ2-1; D possibly matches TRBD1 or TRBD2 (5 bases each). V lost 0 bases and J lost 5, with 6 bases in between. The CDR3 is 13 amino acids. Germline loops: CDR1 SGDLS, CDR2 YYNGEE. CDR3 bases: TGTGCCAGCAGCGTAGCGGGACACAATGAGCAGTTCTTC. Residues: CASSVAGHNEQFF.

In this sample, this clone turned up a few times. This chain connects TRBV4-3 to TRBJ2-1, with a tentative D call TRBD1 (6 bases). The CDR3 length is 14 residues. Deletions cut 0 bases from V and 8 bases from J, with 11 bases between. Germline V gene lookup returns CDR1 LGHNA and CDR2 YSLEER. As DNA, the CDR3 is TGCGCCAGCAGCCAAGATTTGGCAGGGGATGAGCAGTTCTTC. Translation: CASSQDLAGDEQFF.

This clone came up a few times. The chain carries TRBV15 and TRBJ2-7; D remains unclear. The CDR3 runs 13 residues. V was pared by 0 bases and J by 4 bases, with 7 bases between. CDR1 is LNHNV and CDR2 is YYDKDF in the germline V gene (reference sequence). In nucleotides, the CDR3 is TGTGCCACCAGCAGAGACGTCGGGTACGAGCAGTACGTC. This sequence encodes CATSRDVGYEQYV.

This clone was observed a handful of times. The gene calls are TRBV30 and TRBJ2-1, with 10 positions matching TRBD2. Trimming took 4 bases from V and 4 from J; bases not matched to a gene: 7. Germline V gene data show CDR1 as GTSNPN and CDR2 as SVGIG (reference sequence). The CDR3 runs to 15 residues. The CDR3 sequence is CAWIRRTSGYNEQFF. CDR3 coding DNA: TGTGCCTGGATCAGACGGACTAGCGGATACAATGAGCAGTTCTTC.

The genes are TRBV4-2 and TRBJ2-5, with 12 nucleotides matching TRBD2. CDR3 length equals 15 residues. The junction had 6 bases not matched to a gene; V was cut back by 5 bases and J by 5 bases. Germline V lookup: CDR1 LGHNA, CDR2 YNFKEQ. The chain's CDR3 is CASSATSGRGETQYF. Written as DNA, the CDR3 is TGTGCCAGCAGCGCGACTAGCGGGAGAGGGGAGACCCAGTACTTC.

The genes are TRBV4-3 and TRBJ2-7, with TRBD2 identical over 8 bases. The CDR3 is 15 amino acids. Germline loops: CDR1 LGHNA, CDR2 YSLEER. V was pared by 1 base and J by 4 bases, with 6 bases of the junction left unmatched. CDR3 sequence: CASSQGQAGAYEQYF. The CDR3 DNA sequence: TGCGCCAGCAGCCAAGGACAAGCGGGAGCATACGAGCAGTACTTC.

The genes are TRBV10-3 and TRBJ2-3; 8 bases fit TRBD2. The CDR3 consists of 13 residues. Germline V gene sequence: CDR1 ENHRY, CDR2 SYGVKD. V shed 9 bases, J shed 6 bases, and the junction held 8 bases outside the gene matches. The CDR3 DNA is TGTGCCATACAGAGCGGGAGCGGGGATACGCAGTATTTT. Translating gives CAIQSGSGDTQYF.

This clone was observed a few times. The chain has TRBV19 and TRBJ2-1, with no clear D. V was shortened by 3 bases and J by 10 bases, with 10 bases between the two germline ends. CDR1 and CDR2 (germline): LNHDA, SQIVND (reference sequence). There are 12 residues in the CDR3. Written as DNA, the CDR3 is TGTGCCAGTAGTATTCGGCCGTCGGAGCAGTTCTTC. This gives the protein CASSIRPSEQFF.